The rows below give T cell receptor beta chains drawn from one sample of a study of blood T cell repertoires in COVID-19. Libraries were prepared by immunoSEQ multiplex PCR; TCRdb keeps only in-frame clonotypes and omits some of them. The data show about 180,000 clones, with approximately 88% seen just once and roughly 1.6% held by the top ten. Sample: peripheral blood. Receptor source: a woman in her forties or fifties with acute or convalescent COVID-19. Each CDR3 is given with its conserved first and last residue. The D gene is left open where the match is weak. The listing skips clone size in some rows; elsewhere it reads once, few, many or a size class.

v_call	d_call	clone_size	j_call	cdr3_aa	cdr3_nt
TRBV11-1	NA	NA	TRBJ1-1	CASSPRGGIVAEAFF	TGTGCCAGCAGCCCTAGGGGGGGAATTGTCGCTGAAGCTTTCTTT
TRBV5-1	NA	NA	TRBJ1-2	CASSLGRDGYTF	TGCGCCAGCAGCTTGGGGCGGGATGGCTACACCTTC
TRBV24-1	TRBD1	NA	TRBJ2-5	CATSRQGQETQYF	TGTGCCACCTCCCGACAGGGGCAAGAGACCCAGTACTTC
TRBV9	TRBD2	NA	TRBJ2-7	CASSSSGTSGDGQYF	TGTGCCAGCAGCTCCTCCGGGACTAGCGGGGATGGGCAGTACTTC
TRBV19	NA	NA	TRBJ1-4	CASSIDPRARGWMLTTNEKLFF	TGTGCCAGTAGTATAGATCCCAGGGCCAGGGGTTGGATGCTTACAACTAATGAAAAACTGTTTTTT
TRBV7-9	NA	NA	TRBJ2-5	CASSLFTVQETQYF	TGTGCCAGCAGCTTATTCACAGTTCAAGAGACCCAGTACTTC
TRBV6-4	TRBD1	once	TRBJ1-2	CASSLRAGGDYGYTF	TGTGCCAGCAGTTTACGGGCAGGGGGCGACTATGGCTACACCTTC
TRBV27	NA	NA	TRBJ2-1	CASSLAGRYNEQFF	TGTGCCAGCAGTTTAGCGGGAAGGTACAATGAGCAGTTCTTC
TRBV6-2/TRBV6-3	TRBD1	NA	TRBJ2-7	CASSRQGVEQLQYF	TGTGCCAGCAGCCGACAGGGTGTAGAGCAACTGCAGTACTTC
TRBV18	NA	NA	TRBJ2-1	CASSRYDTYNEQFF	TGTGCCAGCTCACGATACGACACGTACAATGAGCAGTTCTTC
TRBV12-3/TRBV12-4	NA	NA	TRBJ1-1	CASSFLRVTEAFF	TGTGCCAGCAGTTTTTTGAGGGTCACTGAAGCTTTCTTT
TRBV7-2	NA	NA	TRBJ1-6	CASSTGTGFNPLHF	TGTGCCAGCAGCACCGGTACAGGGTTTAATCCCCTCCACTTT
TRBV6-4	TRBD2	few	TRBJ2-1	CASSDSSSGSPRDEQFF	TGTGCCAGCAGTGACTCGTCTAGCGGGAGCCCTAGGGATGAGCAGTTCTTC
TRBV10-3	TRBD1	NA	TRBJ1-2	CAIRDRGQEYGYTF	TGTGCCATCAGGGACAGGGGACAAGAGTATGGCTACACCTTC
TRBV29-1	TRBD1	NA	TRBJ2-1	CSVDRGSNEQFF	TGCAGCGTTGACAGGGGGAGCAATGAGCAGTTCTTC
TRBV19	TRBD1	NA	TRBJ1-3	CASSIKTGTNAGNTIYF	TGTGCCAGTAGTATCAAGACAGGGACGAACGCTGGAAACACCATATATTTT
TRBV7-9	NA	NA	TRBJ1-6	CASSSTGVKESPLHF	TGTGCCAGCAGCTCGACAGGAGTGAAAGAGTCACCCCTCCACTTT